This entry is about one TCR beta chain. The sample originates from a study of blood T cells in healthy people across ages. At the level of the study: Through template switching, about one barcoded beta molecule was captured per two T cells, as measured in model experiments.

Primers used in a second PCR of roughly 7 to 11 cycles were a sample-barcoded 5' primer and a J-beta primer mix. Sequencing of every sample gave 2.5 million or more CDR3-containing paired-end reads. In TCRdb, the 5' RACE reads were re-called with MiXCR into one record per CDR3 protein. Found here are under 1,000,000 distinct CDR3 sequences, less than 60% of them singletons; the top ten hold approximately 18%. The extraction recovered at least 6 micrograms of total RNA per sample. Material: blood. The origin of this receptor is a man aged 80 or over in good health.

The CDR3 loop is CASSQDLGDRGVMYEQYF. The CDR3 DNA follows: TGCGCCAGCAGCCAAGATCTGGGAGACAGGGGGGTCATGTACGAGCAGTACTTC. V usage is TRBV4-3 and J usage is TRBJ2-4; 9 nucleotides line up with TRBD1. Near its end, the DNA agrees better with TRBJ2-7, so the J call may be wrong. The CDR3 consists of 18 residues. Germline V lookup: CDR1 LGHNA, CDR2 YSLEER.